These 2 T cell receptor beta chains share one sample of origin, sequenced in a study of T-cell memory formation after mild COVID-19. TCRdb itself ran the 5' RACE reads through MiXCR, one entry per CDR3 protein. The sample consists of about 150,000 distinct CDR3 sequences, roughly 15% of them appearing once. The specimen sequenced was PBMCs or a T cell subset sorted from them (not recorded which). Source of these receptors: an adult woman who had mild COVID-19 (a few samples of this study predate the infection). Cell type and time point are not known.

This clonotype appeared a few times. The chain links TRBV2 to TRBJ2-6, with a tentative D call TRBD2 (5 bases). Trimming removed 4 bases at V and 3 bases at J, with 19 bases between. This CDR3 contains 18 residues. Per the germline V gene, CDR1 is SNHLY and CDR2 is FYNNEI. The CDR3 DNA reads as TGTGCCAGCAGTGCGATTAGCGCCAGGCAACGTGGGGCCAACGTCCTGACTTTC. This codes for CASSAISARQRGANVLTF.

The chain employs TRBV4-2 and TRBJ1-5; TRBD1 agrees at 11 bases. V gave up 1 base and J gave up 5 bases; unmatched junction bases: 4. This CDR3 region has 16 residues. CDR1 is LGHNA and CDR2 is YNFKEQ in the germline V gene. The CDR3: CASSQVGQGGDQPQHF. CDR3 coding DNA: TGTGCCAGCAGCCAAGTGGGACAGGGGGGGGATCAGCCCCAGCATTTT.